What follows describes a single T cell receptor (beta chain). Its antigen is still unknown. These data are taken from a study of immune evolution from preneoplasia to lung adenocarcinoma. Here immunoSEQ multiplex PCR was the method, and the copy in TCRdb shows in-frame clones only, minus some. This repertoire shows some 7,800 clones, more than 70% found once; its top ten account for about 8%. Study conclusions and caveats: From normal lung to invasive adenocarcinoma, top clone frequencies appeared to decrease. Normal lung had highest clonality; later lesions appeared denser, more diverse.

This CDR3 spans 13 amino acids. V lost 0 bases, J lost 4 bases, and 6 bases lay in between. Germline V gene lookup returns CDR1 LGHNT and CDR2 FRNRAP. Resections took place in Japan or China from the mid-2010s to the late 2010s. Each case's diagnosis was confirmed by two pathologists on H&E. This chain joins TRBV12-5 and TRBJ2-5; no clear D gene. The TCR comes from a person between 60 and 80 years old with lung adenocarcinoma. The source material was FFPE adjacent normal lung tissue. The CDR3 loop reads CASGLVQRETQYF. The DNA of the CDR3 is TGTGCTAGTGGTTTGGTACAGAGAGAGACCCAGTACTTC.